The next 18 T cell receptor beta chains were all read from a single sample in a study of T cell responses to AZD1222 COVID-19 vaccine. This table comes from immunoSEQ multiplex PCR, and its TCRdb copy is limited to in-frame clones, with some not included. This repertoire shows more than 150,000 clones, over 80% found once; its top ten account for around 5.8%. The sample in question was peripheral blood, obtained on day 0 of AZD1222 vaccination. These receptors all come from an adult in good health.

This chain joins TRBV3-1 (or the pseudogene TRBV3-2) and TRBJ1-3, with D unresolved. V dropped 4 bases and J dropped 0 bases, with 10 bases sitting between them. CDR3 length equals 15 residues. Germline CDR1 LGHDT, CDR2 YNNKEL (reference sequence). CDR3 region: CASSPSGNSGNTIYF. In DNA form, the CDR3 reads TGTGCCAGCAGCCCAAGCGGTAACTCTGGAAACACCATATATTTT.

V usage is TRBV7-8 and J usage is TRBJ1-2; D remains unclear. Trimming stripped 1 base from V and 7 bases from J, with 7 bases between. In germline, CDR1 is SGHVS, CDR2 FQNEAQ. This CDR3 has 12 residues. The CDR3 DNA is TGTGCCAGCAGCTTAGTTTCAGGTGGCTACACCTTC. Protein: CASSLVSGGYTF.

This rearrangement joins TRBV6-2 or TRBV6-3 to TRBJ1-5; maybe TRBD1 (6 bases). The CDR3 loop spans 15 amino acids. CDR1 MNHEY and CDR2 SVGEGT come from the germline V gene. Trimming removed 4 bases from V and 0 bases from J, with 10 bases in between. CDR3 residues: CASSSTGLSNQPQHF. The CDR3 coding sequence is TGTGCCAGCAGTTCGACAGGACTTAGCAATCAGCCCCAGCATTTT.

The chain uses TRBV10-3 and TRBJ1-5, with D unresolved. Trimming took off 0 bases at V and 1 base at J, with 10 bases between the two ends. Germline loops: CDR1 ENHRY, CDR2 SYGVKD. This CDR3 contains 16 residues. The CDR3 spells CAISESGRVSNQPQHF. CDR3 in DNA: TGTGCCATCAGTGAGTCGGGCCGGGTGAGCAATCAGCCCCAGCATTTT.

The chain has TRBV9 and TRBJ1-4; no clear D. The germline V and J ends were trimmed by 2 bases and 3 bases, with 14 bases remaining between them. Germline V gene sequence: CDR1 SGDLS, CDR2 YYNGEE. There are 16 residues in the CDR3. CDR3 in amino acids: CASSVLSGQSNEKLFF. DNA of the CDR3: TGTGCCAGCAGCGTCCTCAGCGGGCAGTCTAATGAAAAACTGTTTTTT. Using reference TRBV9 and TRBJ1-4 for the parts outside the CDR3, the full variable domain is DSGVTQTPKHLITATGQRVTLRCSPRSGDLSVYWYQQSLDQGLQFLIQYYNGEERAKGNILERFSAQQFPDLHSELNLSSLELGDSALYFCASSVLSGQSNEKLFFGSGTQLSVL.

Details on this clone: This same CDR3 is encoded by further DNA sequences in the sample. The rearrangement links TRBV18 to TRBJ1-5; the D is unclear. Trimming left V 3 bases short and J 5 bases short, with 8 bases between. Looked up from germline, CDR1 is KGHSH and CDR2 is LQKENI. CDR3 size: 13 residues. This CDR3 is CASSPSGDQPQHF. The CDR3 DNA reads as TGTGCCAGCTCACCGTCAGGCGATCAGCCCCAGCATTTT.

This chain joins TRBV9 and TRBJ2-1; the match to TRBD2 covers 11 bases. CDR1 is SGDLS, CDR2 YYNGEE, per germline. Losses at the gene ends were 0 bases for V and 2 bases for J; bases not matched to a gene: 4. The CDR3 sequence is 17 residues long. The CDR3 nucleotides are TGTGCCAGCAGCGTAGACACTAGCGGGGGTACCTACAATGAGCAGTTCTTC. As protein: CASSVDTSGGTYNEQFF.

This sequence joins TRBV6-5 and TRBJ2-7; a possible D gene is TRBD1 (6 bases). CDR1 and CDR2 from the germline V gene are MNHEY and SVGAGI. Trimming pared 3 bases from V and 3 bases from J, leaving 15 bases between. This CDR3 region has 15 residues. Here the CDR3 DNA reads TGTGCCAGCAGTTATCAGGGGACGGGGAACTACGAGCAGTACTTC. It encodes CASSYQGTGNYEQYF.

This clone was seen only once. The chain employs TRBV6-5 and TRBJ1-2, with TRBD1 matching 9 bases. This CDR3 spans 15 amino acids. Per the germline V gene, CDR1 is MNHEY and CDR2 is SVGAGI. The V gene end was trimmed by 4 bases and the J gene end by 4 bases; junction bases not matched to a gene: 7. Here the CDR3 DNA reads TGTGCCAGCAGTTCACCGGGACAGGGCGTCTATGGCTACACCTTC. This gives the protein CASSSPGQGVYGYTF.

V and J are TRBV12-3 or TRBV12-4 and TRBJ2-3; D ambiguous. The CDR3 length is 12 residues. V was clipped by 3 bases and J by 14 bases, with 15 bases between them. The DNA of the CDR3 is TGTGCCAGCAGTTTCGGCACGAGTCAACTGTATTTT. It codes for CASSFGTSQLYF.

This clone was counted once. CDR3 nucleotide sequence: TGTGCCAGTAGTATTCCAGGGGAAAAACTGTTTTTT. Translating gives CASSIPGEKLFF. This rearrangement joins TRBV19 to TRBJ1-4, with D possibly TRBD1 on 5 matching bases. This CDR3 contains 12 residues. V was clipped by 3 bases and J by 8 bases, with 7 bases between them. Germline loops: CDR1 LNHDA, CDR2 SQIVND (reference sequence).

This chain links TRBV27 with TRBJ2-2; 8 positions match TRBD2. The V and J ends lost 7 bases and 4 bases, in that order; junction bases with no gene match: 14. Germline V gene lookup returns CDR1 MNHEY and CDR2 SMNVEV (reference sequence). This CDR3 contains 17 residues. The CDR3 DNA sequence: TGTGCCAGCACCCTAGAGGCCGGACTAGCTCGCACCGGGGAGCTGTTTTTT. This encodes CASTLEAGLARTGELFF.

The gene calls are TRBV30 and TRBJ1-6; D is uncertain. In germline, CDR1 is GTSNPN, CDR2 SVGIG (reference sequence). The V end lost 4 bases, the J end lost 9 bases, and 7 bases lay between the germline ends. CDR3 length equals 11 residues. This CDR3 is CAWTRGSPLHF. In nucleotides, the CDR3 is TGTGCCTGGACACGGGGTTCACCCCTCCACTTT.

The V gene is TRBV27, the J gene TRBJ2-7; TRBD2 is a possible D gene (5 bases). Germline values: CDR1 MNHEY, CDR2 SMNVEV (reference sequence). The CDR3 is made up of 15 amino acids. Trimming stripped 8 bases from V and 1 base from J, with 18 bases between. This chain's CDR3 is CASRMLGDRSYEQYF. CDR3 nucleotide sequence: TGTGCCAGCCGGATGCTCGGGGATCGGTCCTACGAGCAGTACTTC.

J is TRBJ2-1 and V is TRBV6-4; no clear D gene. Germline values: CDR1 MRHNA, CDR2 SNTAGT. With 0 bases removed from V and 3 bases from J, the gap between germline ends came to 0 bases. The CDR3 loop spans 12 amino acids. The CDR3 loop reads CASSDSYNEQFF. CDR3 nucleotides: TGTGCCAGCAGTGACTCCTACAATGAGCAGTTCTTC.

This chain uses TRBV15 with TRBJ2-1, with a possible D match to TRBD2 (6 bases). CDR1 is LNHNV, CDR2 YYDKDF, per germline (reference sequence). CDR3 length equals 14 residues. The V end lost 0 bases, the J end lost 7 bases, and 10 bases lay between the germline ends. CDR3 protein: CATSRDGGRNEQFF. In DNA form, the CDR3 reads TGTGCCACCAGCAGAGATGGAGGGCGGAATGAGCAGTTCTTC.

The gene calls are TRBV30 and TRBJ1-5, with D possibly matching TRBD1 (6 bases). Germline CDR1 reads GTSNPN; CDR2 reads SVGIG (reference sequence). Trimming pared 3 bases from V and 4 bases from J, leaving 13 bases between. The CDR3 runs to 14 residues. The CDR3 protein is CAWSPGHYNQPQHF. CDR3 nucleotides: TGTGCCTGGAGCCCGGGACACTATAATCAGCCCCAGCATTTT.

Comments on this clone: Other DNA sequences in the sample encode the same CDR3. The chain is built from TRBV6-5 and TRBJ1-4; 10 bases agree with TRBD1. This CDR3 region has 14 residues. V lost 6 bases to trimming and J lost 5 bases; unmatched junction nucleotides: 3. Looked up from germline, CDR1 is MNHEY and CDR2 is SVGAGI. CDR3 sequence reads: CASRRQGANEKLFF. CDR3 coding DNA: TGTGCCAGCAGAAGACAGGGGGCGAATGAAAAACTGTTTTTT.